The 30 T cell receptor beta chains below come from one sample, sequenced in a study of T cells in Graves' hyperthyroidism and ophthalmopathy. RNA transcripts provided the source from which TCR beta CDR3 regions were amplified. TCR CDR3 regions were first amplified by RT-PCR with HTBI primers. TCRdb re-called the multiplex PCR reads with MiXCR, one entry per CDR3 protein. This sample has about 740,000 distinct CDR3 sequences, with approximately 14% found just once. The specimen was blood. The source of these receptors is a woman younger than 35 with Graves' hyperthyroidism.

This clonotype was observed a handful of times. The CDR3 DNA follows: TGTGCCAGCAGCCCCTACCTTAGTCCTGGGGCCAACGTCCTGACTTTC. It yields the protein CASSPYLSPGANVLTF. J is TRBJ2-6 and V is TRBV7-3; D ambiguous. Germline CDR1 and CDR2: SGHTA and FQGTGA. V was cut by 5 bases and J by 2 bases, with 13 bases left in between. The CDR3 covers 16 residues.

The chain carries TRBV6-2 or TRBV6-3 and TRBJ2-7, with D perhaps being TRBD1 or TRBD2 (5 bases each). Germline V lookup: CDR1 MNHEY, CDR2 SVGEGT. CDR3 length: 15 residues. Trimming removed 0 bases from V and 2 bases from J, with 11 bases in between. CDR3 DNA sequence: TGTGCCAGCAGTTACTCGCCGGGGACGACCTACGAGCAGTACTTC. Its protein product is CASSYSPGTTYEQYF.

This clonotype showed up just a few times. The CDR3 ends on some other residue instead of the conserved phenylalanine or tryptophan, so this is likely a read error. The chain has TRBV6-5 and TRBJ1-2, with D uncertain. The germline V gene encodes CDR1 MNHEY and CDR2 SVGAGI. The CDR3 is 15 amino acids. The V gene lost 2 bases and the J gene lost 1 base, with 11 bases spanning the gap. This CDR3 reads CASSYDNFFNYGYTS. In DNA form, the CDR3 reads TGTGCCAGCAGTTACGACAACTTTTTTAACTATGGCTACACCTCC.

There are many counts of this clonotype. The CDR3 region is CASKPGHTPWGNQPQHF. CDR3 in DNA: TGTGCCAGCAAACCGGGACACACCCCGTGGGGCAATCAGCCCCAGCATTTT. The chain joins TRBV6-1 to TRBJ1-5; the D gene is possibly TRBD1 (6 bases). V was cut by 7 bases and J by 2 bases, with 21 bases left in between. The CDR3 totals 17 residues. The germline V gene encodes CDR1 MNHNS and CDR2 SASEGT.

This clonotype was seen ten or more times. This chain joins TRBV12-3 or TRBV12-4 and TRBJ2-1; 10 bases map to TRBD2. V shed 5 bases, J shed 8 bases, and the junction held 9 bases outside the gene matches. There are 15 residues in the CDR3. CDR3 sequence reads: CASSHGPSGSYEQFF. The CDR3 coding sequence is TGTGCCAGCAGTCATGGCCCTAGCGGGAGTTATGAGCAGTTCTTC.

This rearrangement joins TRBV20-1 to TRBJ2-7; unclear D gene. CDR3 length: 14 residues. Trimming cost V 5 bases and J 0 bases, with 14 bases left between them. CDR1 DFQATT and CDR2 SNEGSKA come from the germline V gene (reference sequence). CDR3 protein: CSAGPGPPSYEQYF. CDR3 sequence (DNA): TGCAGTGCTGGTCCCGGGCCCCCCTCCTACGAGCAGTACTTC.

This clonotype was counted only a few times. The J gene is TRBJ2-7, the V gene TRBV7-9; D may be TRBD2 (5 bases). The V gene's germline CDR1 is SEHNR and CDR2 FQNEAQ (reference sequence). The V gene lost 5 bases and the J gene lost 6 bases, with 17 bases spanning the gap. CDR3 length: 14 amino acids. The CDR3 here is CASSGRDPWSEQYF. The DNA for the CDR3 is TGTGCCAGCAGCGGTCGGGATCCGTGGAGCGAGCAGTACTTC.

This clonotype was detected only a few times. The V and J genes are TRBV20-1 and TRBJ2-7; D is undetermined. V dropped 0 bases and J dropped 5 bases, with 14 bases sitting between them. Germline V gene sequence: CDR1 DFQATT, CDR2 SNEGSKA (reference sequence). The CDR3 totals 14 residues. For the CDR3, the DNA is TGCAGTGCTAGAGAGGTTGCGATTCTCCACGAGCAGTACTTC. It specifies CSAREVAILHEQYF.

In this sample, this clonotype turned up many times. The CDR3 here is CASREFLLASSYNEQFF. DNA of the CDR3: TGTGCCAGCAGGGAGTTCTTACTAGCGAGCTCCTACAATGAGCAGTTCTTC. V is TRBV2 and J is TRBJ2-1, with 7 bases that match TRBD2. Unmatched junction bases numbered 11, after V lost 6 bases and J lost 0 bases. CDR1 is SNHLY, CDR2 FYNNEI, per germline. The CDR3 length is 17 residues.

This chain joins TRBV13 and TRBJ2-1; D is possibly TRBD2 (5 bases). Germline V lookup: CDR1 PRHDT, CDR2 FYEKMQ (reference sequence). The ends were cut back, 1 base at V and 6 bases at J, with 7 bases in the middle. CDR3 length: 13 residues. The CDR3 nucleotides are TGTGCCAGCAGCTTAGCTAGCAGCAATGAGCAGTTCTTC. The encoded protein is CASSLASSNEQFF.

This clonotype was counted ten times or more. CDR3 bases: TGTGCCTGGAGTGTTCAAGGGGCGGGGACCGGGGAGCTGTTTTTT. Protein: CAWSVQGAGTGELFF. The chain has TRBV30 and TRBJ2-2, with a weak D call TRBD2 (6 bases). V lost 0 bases and J 5 bases, leaving 13 bases between the germline ends. The CDR3 totals 15 residues. Germline V gene sequence: CDR1 GTSNPN, CDR2 SVGIG (reference sequence).

This clonotype was recorded a few times. This chain links TRBV5-1 with TRBJ1-1, with D hard to call. V dropped 4 bases and J dropped 3 bases, with 13 bases sitting between them. The CDR3 sequence is 14 residues long. The germline V gene encodes CDR1 SGHRS and CDR2 YFSETQ. CDR3 residues: CASSGTLGHTEAFF. Here the CDR3 DNA reads TGCGCCAGCAGCGGAACCCTGGGCCACACTGAAGCTTTCTTT. Full variable domain (remainder filled in from reference TRBV5-1 and TRBJ1-1): KAGVTQTPRYLIKTRGQQVTLSCSPISGHRSVSWYQQTPGQGLQFLFEYFSETQRNKGNFPGRFSGRQFSNSRSEMNVSTLELGDSALYLCASSGTLGHTEAFFGQGTRLTVV.

The chain links TRBV20-1 to TRBJ1-1; TRBD1 aligns across 7 bases. The CDR3 runs to 13 residues. The V gene end was trimmed by 6 bases and the J gene end by 2 bases; junction bases not matched to a gene: 6. In germline, CDR1 is DFQATT, CDR2 SNEGSKA (reference sequence). CDR3 region: CSAAGTANTEAFF. For the CDR3, the DNA is TGCAGTGCGGCCGGGACAGCTAACACTGAAGCTTTCTTT.

Many counts were recorded for this clonotype. V gene TRBV30 combines with J gene TRBJ2-7; no definite D call. Germline CDR1 GTSNPN, CDR2 SVGIG (reference sequence). The length of the CDR3 is 12 residues. V lost 1 base, J lost 2 bases, and 6 bases lay in between. The CDR3 DNA reads as TGTGCCTGGAGTGCCCGACCCTACGAGCAGTACTTC. It encodes CAWSARPYEQYF.

There are many counts of this clonotype. The chain couples TRBV28 to TRBJ2-7; 9 bases agree with TRBD1. The CDR3 is 15 amino acids. V shed 6 bases, J shed 3 bases, and the junction held 9 bases outside the gene matches. The germline V gene encodes CDR1 MDHEN and CDR2 SYDVKM. The CDR3 is CASSIGGTGYYEQYF. The CDR3 region has the DNA TGTGCCAGCAGCATCGGTGGGACAGGGTACTACGAGCAGTACTTC.

This clonotype showed up many times. This chain uses TRBV28 with TRBJ2-5, with 7 positions matching TRBD2. The germline gives CDR1 MDHEN, CDR2 SYDVKM. Trimming cost V 6 bases and J 4 bases; bases outside gene matches: 11. The CDR3 is made up of 15 amino acids. The CDR3 here is CASRRAGFRRETQYF. In DNA form, the CDR3 reads TGTGCCAGCAGGCGAGCGGGATTCAGGAGAGAGACCCAGTACTTC.

This rearrangement joins TRBV28 to TRBJ1-6; 11 bases agree with TRBD1. The ends lost 4 bases at V and 8 bases at J; junction bases unmatched: 7. The CDR3 runs 16 residues. Germline lookup yields CDR1 MDHEN and CDR2 SYDVKM. The CDR3 spells CASSSLSGQGDSPLHF. DNA for the CDR3: TGTGCCAGCAGTTCCCTGTCGGGACAGGGGGATTCACCCCTCCACTTT.

This clonotype was picked up many times. V gene TRBV2 combines with J gene TRBJ2-6; D uncertain. The CDR3 has 14 amino acids. Trimming removed 2 bases at V and 0 bases at J, with 2 bases between. Germline V gene sequence: CDR1 SNHLY, CDR2 FYNNEI. The CDR3 is CASSEHSGANVLTF. CDR3 DNA sequence: TGTGCCAGCAGTGAACACTCTGGGGCCAACGTCCTGACTTTC.

In this sample, this clonotype turned up many times. The chain uses TRBV20-1 and TRBJ2-7; possible D gene TRBD1, 6 bases. V was pared by 3 bases and J by 2 bases, with 17 bases between. CDR3 length: 15 residues. CDR1 is DFQATT and CDR2 is SNEGSKA in the germline V gene (reference sequence). Here the CDR3 reads CSARSWTVMTYEQYF. DNA of the CDR3: TGCAGTGCTAGGTCCTGGACAGTGATGACCTACGAGCAGTACTTC.

The sample holds many counts of this clonotype. V usage is TRBV6-1 and J usage is TRBJ2-3, with D hard to call. Germline V lookup: CDR1 MNHNS, CDR2 SASEGT. This CDR3 comprises 13 residues. Trimming cost V 3 bases and J 1 base, with 5 bases left between them. The CDR3 nucleotides read TGTGCCAGCAGTGAGTCCGGCACAGATACGCAGTATTTT. Protein: CASSESGTDTQYF.

Worth noting for this clonotype: Just one base apart from a much larger clone, this may be a read error. No conserved phenylalanine or tryptophan is present at the end of the CDR3, so a read error is the likely explanation. The rearrangement links TRBV30 to TRBJ2-2; 7 bases are a match to TRBD2. Unmatched junction bases numbered 7, after V lost 5 bases and J lost 7 bases. CDR3 length equals 13 residues. Germline V gene sequence: CDR1 GTSNPN, CDR2 SVGIG (reference sequence). CDR3 DNA sequence: TGTGCCTGGTCCGGGACTACTCGCGGGGAGCTGTTTCTT. Residues: CAWSGTTRGELFL.

This clonotype was observed at least ten times. V is TRBV7-9 and J is TRBJ2-1; 7 positions agree with TRBD2. V lost 0 bases, J lost 6 bases, and 8 bases stayed unmatched. The CDR3 extends over 16 amino acids. Germline values: CDR1 SEHNR, CDR2 FQNEAQ (reference sequence). Here the CDR3 DNA reads TGTGCCAGCAGCTTAGCCGGCGGGAGCCCCGCCAATGAGCAGTTCTTC. Translation: CASSLAGGSPANEQFF. Complete variable domain (other parts from reference TRBV7-9 and TRBJ2-1): DTGVSQNPRHKITKRGQNVTFRCDPISEHNRLYWYRQTLGQGPEFLTYFQNEAQLEKSRLLSDRFSAERPKGSFSTLEIQRTEQGDSAMYLCASSLAGGSPANEQFFGPGTRLTVL.

This clonotype was seen many times. Here the CDR3 reads CASSLRGSTYEQYF. CDR3 bases: TGTGCCAGCAGTTTGAGGGGATCGACCTACGAGCAGTACTTC. The V call is TRBV28, the J call TRBJ2-7; D is perhaps TRBD1 or TRBD2 (5 bases each). V lost 3 bases and J lost 2, with 11 bases in between. This CDR3 spans 14 amino acids. Germline CDR1 and CDR2: MDHEN and SYDVKM.

This chain uses TRBV6-1 with TRBJ1-1; weak D call: TRBD1 (6 bases). CDR3 size: 13 residues. The ends were cut back, 6 bases at V and 5 bases at J, with 13 bases in the middle. The germline CDR1 and CDR2 sequences are MNHNS and SASEGT. The CDR3 DNA sequence: TGTGCCAGCAGATTTACAGGGAGAACTGAAGCTTTCTTT. This sequence encodes CASRFTGRTEAFF.

This clonotype was counted many times. The rearrangement links TRBV7-9 to TRBJ2-1; 9 bases are a match to TRBD2. Germline CDR1 and CDR2: SEHNR and FQNEAQ (reference sequence). The J segment lost 6 bases and the V segment lost 5 bases, leaving 8 bases of the junction unmatched. The CDR3 spans 15 residues. CDR3 region: CASSAGGTSLNEQFF. CDR3 bases: TGTGCCAGCAGCGCAGGGGGGACTAGCCTCAATGAGCAGTTCTTC.

This sequence joins TRBV5-1 and TRBJ2-1; 11 bases align to TRBD1. Germline CDR1 reads SGHRS; CDR2 reads YFSETQ. CDR3 length: 15 residues. Germline trimming cut 2 bases from V and 6 bases from J; bases unmatched to any gene: 4. The DNA for the CDR3 is TGCGCCAGCAGCTTCGGGGGGACAGGGGGCAATGAGCAGTTCTTC. As protein: CASSFGGTGGNEQFF.

This clonotype showed up many times. V gene TRBV30 combines with J gene TRBJ2-7; TRBD2 matches at 7 bases. Germline V gene lookup returns CDR1 GTSNPN and CDR2 SVGIG (reference sequence). Trimming removed 4 bases from V and 0 bases from J; junction bases left unmatched: 9. The CDR3 contains 15 residues. CDR3 in amino acids: CAWTPNRGVSYEQYF. CDR3 in DNA: TGTGCCTGGACGCCTAATCGGGGGGTCTCCTACGAGCAGTACTTC.

The rearrangement uses TRBV5-4 and TRBJ1-3, with D unresolved. Trimming shortened V by 0 bases and J by 3 bases, and 4 bases separated the two germline ends. CDR3 size: 13 residues. Germline V gives CDR1 SGHNT, CDR2 YYREEE (reference sequence). The CDR3 bases are TGTGCCAGCAGCTTGGAGGGTGGAAACACCATATATTTT. Protein product: CASSLEGGNTIYF.

V gene TRBV28 combines with J gene TRBJ1-5; D is unclear. The CDR3 runs 15 residues. The V gene's germline CDR1 is MDHEN and CDR2 SYDVKM. Trimming left V 8 bases short and J 0 bases short, with 14 bases between. The CDR3 sequence: CASRRTHYSNQPQHF. Here the CDR3 DNA reads TGTGCCAGCCGACGCACACATTATAGCAATCAGCCCCAGCATTTT.

In this sample, this clonotype turned up many times. The rearrangement links TRBV18 to TRBJ2-1, with 12 bases fitting TRBD2. The CDR3 contains 17 residues. J was trimmed by 9 bases and V by 4 bases; bases with no gene match: 13. The germline CDR1 and CDR2 sequences are KGHSH and LQKENI. The CDR3 region has the DNA TGTGCCAGCTCACAATCTAGCGGGAGGGCGCCGAAGGGTGAGCAGTTCTTC. Its protein product is CASSQSSGRAPKGEQFF.